This T cell receptor (beta chain) comes out of a study of brain metastases from non-small cell lung cancer. Study-level results: Paired brain metastases and primary tumors largely shared TCR repertoires. T-cell clones appeared expanded in about two thirds of brain metastases relative to matched primary tumors.

Comment on this clone: The target antigen is unknown.

The CDR3 totals 14 residues. Germline-derived CDR1 and CDR2 are SNHLY and FYNNEI. Germline trimming cut 8 bases from V and 10 bases from J; bases unmatched to any gene: 9. Profiling relied on immunoSEQ multiplex PCR, and the TCRdb table lists in-frame clones only, not all of them. This table holds approximately 2,700 clones, around 84% found once. The sequence came from a donor aged 40 or older with non-small cell lung cancer. The sequenced sample consisted of primary lung tumor tissue. The V call is TRBV2, the J call TRBJ1-5, with 12 positions matching TRBD1. As DNA, the CDR3 is TGTGCCAGCGGGGGACAGGGGGCCGGGCCACCCCAGCATTTT. Amino acids: CASGGQGAGPPQHF. The full variable domain, with the rest looked up from reference TRBV2 and TRBJ1-5, is EPEVTQTPSHQVTQMGQEVILRCVPISNHLYFYWYRQILGQKVEFLVSFYNNEISEKSEIFDDQFSVERPDGSNFTLKIRSTKLEDSAMYFCASGGQGAGPPQHFGDGTRLSIL.